Included here is one T cell receptor beta chain sequence, with context. Per the germline V gene, CDR1 is MNHEY and CDR2 is SVGEGT. Trimming cost V 0 bases and J 14 bases, with 26 bases left between them. This CDR3 spans 18 amino acids. Assay: immunoSEQ multiplex PCR; the TCRdb copy retains only in-frame clones and omits some. The sample shows some 150,000 clones, about 85% of them seen only once. This sample is drawn from a study of blood T cell repertoires in COVID-19. The sample comprised peripheral blood. The chain carries TRBV6-2 or TRBV6-3 and TRBJ1-6, with no clear D. The receptor was derived from a man aged 35 to 55 with acute or convalescent COVID-19. The CDR3 here is CASSYSGNRAGPFGSLHF. The CDR3 DNA is TGTGCCAGCAGTTACTCGGGGAACCGTGCGGGCCCCTTTGGATCCCTCCACTTT.